This T cell receptor beta chain was captured in a study of blood T cells in healthy people across ages. From germline, CDR1 is SQVTM and CDR2 ANQGSEA. The CDR3 sequence is 13 residues long. Trimming cost V 0 bases and J 3 bases, with 8 bases left between them. Combining a sample-barcoded 5' primer with a J-beta primer mix, a second PCR ran for roughly 6 to 11 cycles. TCRdb re-called the 5' RACE reads with MiXCR, one entry per CDR3 protein. The table has about 1.5 million distinct CDR3 sequences, less than 45% seen once. The chain carries TRBV29-1 and TRBJ1-2, with D unresolved. The receptor was isolated from a woman under 30 in good health. The sequencing sample was made of blood. The CDR3 loop reads CSVEDPGYYGYTF. The CDR3 region has the DNA TGCAGCGTTGAAGATCCGGGGTACTATGGCTACACCTTC.